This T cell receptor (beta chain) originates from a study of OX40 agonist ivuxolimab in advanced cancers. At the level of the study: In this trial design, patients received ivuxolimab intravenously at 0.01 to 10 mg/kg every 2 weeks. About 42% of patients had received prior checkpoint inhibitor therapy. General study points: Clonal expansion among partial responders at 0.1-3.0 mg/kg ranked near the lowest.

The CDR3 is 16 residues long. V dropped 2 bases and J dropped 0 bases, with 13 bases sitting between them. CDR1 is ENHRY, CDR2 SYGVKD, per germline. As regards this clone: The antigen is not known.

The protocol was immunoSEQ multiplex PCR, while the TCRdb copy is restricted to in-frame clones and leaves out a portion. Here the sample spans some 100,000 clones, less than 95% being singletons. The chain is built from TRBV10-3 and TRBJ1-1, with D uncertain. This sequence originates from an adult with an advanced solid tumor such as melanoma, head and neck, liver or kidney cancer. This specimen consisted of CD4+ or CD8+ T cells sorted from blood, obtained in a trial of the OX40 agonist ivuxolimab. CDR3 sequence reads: CAISEAPVGMNTEAFF. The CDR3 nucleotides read TGTGCCATCAGTGAGGCACCTGTGGGGATGAACACTGAAGCTTTCTTT.